The 18 T cell receptor beta chains reported below all come from one sample, sequenced in a study of PD-L1 blockade in urothelial cancer. Using immunoSEQ multiplex PCR, the repertoire was profiled, and TCRdb retains in-frame clones only, with some absent. The sample has about 71,000 clones, less than 90% seen once. This specimen consisted of PBMCs, obtained around atezolizumab (anti-PD-L1) treatment. The receptors come from a man in his fifties or sixties with urothelial cancer.

This clone was detected only once. The V call is TRBV28, the J call TRBJ2-1; no reliable D call. This CDR3 spans 12 amino acids. Germline V CDR1 and CDR2: MDHEN, SYDVKM. V lost 3 bases and J 4 bases, leaving 4 bases between the germline ends. The DNA for the CDR3 is TGTGCCAGCAGTTTGCTATACAATGAGCAGTTCTTC. This translates into CASSLLYNEQFF.

The rearrangement joins TRBV7-9 to TRBJ1-2, with 8 bases identical to TRBD1. Losses at the gene ends were 3 bases for V and 3 bases for J; bases not matched to a gene: 6. The CDR3 length is 15 residues. Per the germline V gene, CDR1 is SEHNR and CDR2 is FQNEAQ (reference sequence). This CDR3 is CASSFGSGQDYGYTF. CDR3 bases: TGTGCCAGCAGCTTTGGATCGGGACAGGACTATGGCTACACCTTC.

This clone was recorded a few times. The chain joins TRBV4-1 to TRBJ2-7; 10 bases line up with TRBD2. J lost 2 bases, V lost 4 bases, and 5 bases had no gene match. The CDR3 length is 15 residues. Germline CDR1 and CDR2: MGHRA and YSYEKL. The CDR3 DNA sequence: TGCGCCAGCAGCCTCGGACTAGCGGTAACCTACGAGCAGTACTTC. Translation: CASSLGLAVTYEQYF.

V is TRBV9 and J is TRBJ1-1; D perhaps matches TRBD1 (5 bases). Trimming stripped 0 bases from V and 7 bases from J, with 13 bases between. CDR1 is SGDLS and CDR2 is YYNGEE in the germline V gene. The length of the CDR3 is 14 residues. CDR3 region: CASSVATGEDEAFF. Here the CDR3 DNA reads TGTGCCAGCAGCGTAGCTACGGGGGAAGATGAAGCTTTCTTT.

The chain joins TRBV5-1 to TRBJ2-7; unclear D gene. This CDR3 comprises 13 residues. The germline V gene encodes CDR1 SGHRS and CDR2 YFSETQ. Between the trimmed V and J ends, which lost 0 bases and 2 bases, there was a span of 6 bases. DNA for the CDR3: TGCGCCAGCAGCTTGGCAGGCCCCTACGAGCAGTACTTC. It codes for CASSLAGPYEQYF.

The rearrangement links TRBV7-9 to TRBJ2-2; 7 nucleotides match TRBD2. CDR1 and CDR2 (germline): SEHNR, FQNEAQ (reference sequence). The V segment lost 6 bases and the J segment 6 bases; nucleotides outside the gene matches: 7. The CDR3 contains 14 residues. CDR3 residues: CASRETSKAGELFF. In DNA, the CDR3 is TGTGCCAGCAGAGAGACTAGCAAGGCCGGGGAGCTGTTTTTT.

J is TRBJ2-7 and V is TRBV7-6; the D gene is possibly TRBD1 (5 bases). CDR1 and CDR2 from the germline V gene are SGHVS and FNYEAQ. Trimming shortened V by 5 bases and J by 2 bases, and 10 bases separated the two germline ends. CDR3 size: 13 residues. DNA for the CDR3: TGTGCCAGCAGCCAGACAGTAACCTACGAGCAGTACTTC. This encodes CASSQTVTYEQYF.

The chain recombines TRBV30 with TRBJ2-5; 13 bases are a match to TRBD2. The CDR3 contains 14 residues. V lost 3 bases, J lost 3 bases, and 1 base stayed unmatched. Germline V gene lookup returns CDR1 GTSNPN and CDR2 SVGIG (reference sequence). The CDR3 loop is CAWRLAGGKETQYF. CDR3 in DNA: TGTGCCTGGAGACTAGCGGGGGGGAAAGAGACCCAGTACTTC.

This clone was recorded only once. V and J are TRBV6-1 and TRBJ2-1, with a tentative D call TRBD2 (5 bases). Deletions cut 7 bases from V and 0 bases from J, with 13 bases between. Germline lookup yields CDR1 MNHNS and CDR2 SASEGT. This CDR3 spans 15 amino acids. This chain's CDR3 is CASTAGYPSYNEQFF. In DNA, the CDR3 is TGTGCCAGCACCGCGGGCTACCCCTCCTACAATGAGCAGTTCTTC.

The chain joins TRBV28 to TRBJ1-2; 7 bases are shared with TRBD1. The CDR3 contains 12 residues. Germline-derived CDR1 and CDR2 are MDHEN and SYDVKM. The V gene end was trimmed by 7 bases and the J gene end by 4 bases; junction bases not matched to a gene: 3. Written as DNA, the CDR3 is TGTGCCAGCAATAGGGGGCTCTATGGCTACACCTTC. Protein: CASNRGLYGYTF.

This clone was found a few times. The rearrangement links TRBV19 to TRBJ1-2; TRBD1 might be the D (5 bases). Germline CDR1 and CDR2: LNHDA and SQIVND (reference sequence). This CDR3 is built from 14 residues. Trimming stripped 1 base from V and 4 bases from J, with 10 bases between. The CDR3 coding sequence is TGTGCCAGTAGTATAGCGGGGGTCAGCTATGGCTACACCTTC. The encoded protein is CASSIAGVSYGYTF.

V and J are TRBV10-2 and TRBJ1-1; 7 bases align to TRBD1. With V trimmed by 11 bases and J by 0 bases, 6 bases remained unmatched. The CDR3 contains 13 residues. The germline V gene encodes CDR1 WSHSY and CDR2 SAAADI. The CDR3 nucleotides are TGCGCCGGAACGACAGGGATGAACACTGAAGCTTTCTTT. It translates to CAGTTGMNTEAFF.

V gene TRBV14 combines with J gene TRBJ2-7; TRBD2 agrees at 7 bases. CDR1 is SGHDN, CDR2 FVKESK, per germline. This CDR3 has 14 amino acids. The V gene end was trimmed by 4 bases and the J gene end by 2 bases; junction bases not matched to a gene: 5. The CDR3 DNA follows: TGTGCCAGCAGCCGTAGCGGGTTTGCCTACGAGCAGTACTTC. It is translated as CASSRSGFAYEQYF.

The rearrangement links TRBV14 to TRBJ2-1, with 12 bases matching TRBD2. Germline CDR1 reads SGHDN; CDR2 reads FVKESK. The V gene end was trimmed by 4 bases and the J gene end by 0 bases; junction bases not matched to a gene: 10. The CDR3 is 19 residues long. The CDR3 DNA sequence: TGTGCCAGCAGCCGAGGACTAGCGGGGTCACTAAGCTCCTACAATGAGCAGTTCTTC. Translating gives CASSRGLAGSLSSYNEQFF.

A few counts support this clone. J is TRBJ2-3 and V is TRBV5-1; TRBD1 aligns across 8 bases. This CDR3 is built from 15 residues. CDR1 and CDR2 from the germline V gene are SGHRS and YFSETQ. The J segment lost 2 bases and the V segment lost 6 bases, leaving 8 bases of the junction unmatched. As DNA, the CDR3 is TGCGCCAGCACCCAGGCAGGGGGCACCACAGATACGCAGTATTTT. It is translated as CASTQAGGTTDTQYF.

The V call is TRBV11-2, the J call TRBJ2-7; 9 bases match TRBD1. V dropped 5 bases and J dropped 5; count of bases not matched to a gene: 10. Germline CDR1 and CDR2: SGHAT and FQNNGV. The CDR3 runs to 15 residues. The CDR3, as DNA: TGTGCCAGCAGCATCCTCGGACAGGGGAAAGACGAGCAGTACTTC. The encoded protein is CASSILGQGKDEQYF.

The chain is built from TRBV7-8 and TRBJ1-5; weak D call: TRBD1 (5 bases). Germline V lookup: CDR1 SGHVS, CDR2 FQNEAQ. The CDR3 runs 14 residues. V was clipped by 4 bases and J by 7 bases, with 14 bases between them. In DNA, the CDR3 is TGTGCCAGCAGCTCTACGTCAGGGTTACAGCCCCAGCATTTT. This codes for CASSSTSGLQPQHF.

The genes are TRBV28 and TRBJ2-5; unclear D gene. Germline V lookup: CDR1 MDHEN, CDR2 SYDVKM. The CDR3 is 14 residues long. V gave up 1 base and J gave up 2 bases, with 8 bases separating them. This CDR3 is CASSLSIVQETQYF. The CDR3 DNA reads as TGTGCCAGCAGTTTATCGATAGTTCAAGAGACCCAGTACTTC.